These 12 T cell receptor beta chains were all obtained from the same sample, sequenced in a study of blood T cells in healthy people across ages. Combining a sample-barcoded 5' primer with a J-beta primer mix, a second PCR ran for about 6 to 12 cycles. TCRdb re-derived calls from the 5' RACE reads in MiXCR, one entry per CDR3 protein. The repertoire holds 850,000 or so distinct CDR3 sequences, around 26% seen once, with around 15% in the top ten. Sequencing was carried out using blood. These receptors were obtained from a woman aged 80 or over in good health.

The CDR3 loop reads CATKQQRGHNEQFF. The CDR3 nucleotides read TGTGCCACCAAACAGCAGCGTGGACACAATGAGCAGTTCTTC. The J gene is TRBJ2-1, the V gene TRBV15, with unresolved D. CDR3 size: 14 residues. Germline V gene data show CDR1 as LNHNV and CDR2 as YYDKDF (reference sequence). The V end lost 7 bases, the J end lost 5 bases, and 15 bases lay between the germline ends.

This clonotype appeared a few times. The CDR3 here is CASRGGGQVRNSPLHF. CDR3 nucleotides: TGTGCCAGCAGGGGGGGGGGACAGGTTCGTAATTCACCCCTCCACTTT. V gene TRBV28 combines with J gene TRBJ1-6, with 8 bases aligning to TRBD1. The germline CDR1 and CDR2 sequences are MDHEN and SYDVKM. The CDR3 totals 16 residues. With V trimmed by 6 bases and J by 6 bases, 10 bases remained unmatched.

V gene TRBV12-3 or TRBV12-4 combines with J gene TRBJ1-5, with 9 bases matching TRBD1. After removal of 4 bases from V and 6 bases from J, the junction contained 10 bases not matched to a gene. The CDR3 length is 16 residues. The CDR3 region is CASSSEDRGTGQPQHF. For the CDR3, the DNA is TGTGCCAGCAGTTCCGAGGACAGGGGTACAGGTCAGCCCCAGCATTTT.

This clonotype was observed at least ten times. The chain couples TRBV20-1 to TRBJ2-3, with 7 bases that match TRBD2. Germline lookup yields CDR1 DFQATT and CDR2 SNEGSKA (reference sequence). Trimming cost V 6 bases and J 4 bases; bases outside gene matches: 10. The CDR3 is 14 residues long. CDR3 nucleotides: TGCAGTGCCGCACAAGAAGCGGGGTCAGATACGCAGTATTTT. Protein product: CSAAQEAGSDTQYF.

This clonotype has a count of ten or more. The chain carries TRBV4-3 and TRBJ2-7; D unclear. This CDR3 contains 14 residues. Germline CDR1 reads LGHNA; CDR2 reads YSLEER. The V end was cut by 0 bases, the J end by 1 base, with 7 bases between. The CDR3 DNA follows: TGCGCCAGCAGCCAAGATTACGGGTCCTACGAGCAGTACTTC. It encodes CASSQDYGSYEQYF.

In this sample, this clonotype turned up many times. The DNA for the CDR3 is TGTGCCAGCAGCCAACAGGTAGCCCAAGGGGGGACCCAGTACTTC. Its protein is CASSQQVAQGGTQYF. The chain uses TRBV9 and TRBJ2-5; a possible D gene is TRBD1 (6 bases). V lost 4 bases and J 7 bases, leaving 20 bases between the germline ends. Germline assignment: CDR1 SGDLS and CDR2 YYNGEE. The CDR3 spans 15 residues.

V usage is TRBV28 and J usage is TRBJ1-4; weak D call: TRBD1 (5 bases). Germline values: CDR1 MDHEN, CDR2 SYDVKM. V was pared by 5 bases and J by 12 bases, with 19 bases between. The CDR3 totals 14 residues. The CDR3 DNA reads as TGTGCCAGCAGTCCCCCCGGGACGGATGCCGAACTGTTTTTT. Amino acids: CASSPPGTDAELFF.

Comment on this clonotype: Given a much more abundant clone one base away, this may be a read error. The rearrangement uses TRBV20-1 and TRBJ2-7; D is unresolved. Germline V gene data show CDR1 as DFQATT and CDR2 as SNEGSKA (reference sequence). Trimming took 6 bases from V and 0 from J, leaving 18 bases between them. The CDR3 extends over 15 amino acids. The CDR3 DNA sequence: TGCAGTGCACCCGGACGCCCCCGGAGCTCCTACGAGCAGTACTTC. Translating it yields CSAPGRPRSSYEQYF.

This clonotype was counted only a few times. This could be a read error, since a much larger clone is one nucleotide away. In this CDR3 the conserved last residue, phenylalanine or tryptophan, is missing, so a read error is likely. The CDR3 sequence is CSAVKQGMETQYL. CDR3 nucleotides: TGCAGTGCTGTCAAACAGGGGATGGAGACCCAGTACCTC. The chain recombines TRBV20-1 with TRBJ2-5; TRBD1 matches 7 bases. V shed 5 bases and J 5 bases; nucleotides not matched to a gene: 8. The CDR3 sequence is 13 residues long. CDR1 is DFQATT and CDR2 is SNEGSKA in the germline V gene (reference sequence).

This clonotype was seen ten or more times. One junction end does not reproduce the germline sequence, and a read error may be involved. The chain links TRBV29-1 to TRBJ2-1; D might be TRBD1 or TRBD2, each matching 5 bases. This CDR3 contains 10 residues. In germline, CDR1 is SQVTM, CDR2 ANQGSEA. This CDR3 is CSVQEGEQFF. The CDR3 region has the DNA TGCAGCGTTCAAGAGGGGGAGCAGTTCTTC.

This clonotype was recorded at least ten times. CDR3 DNA sequence: TGCGCCAGCAGCTTGATGACAGGGAGTGAAAAACTGTTTTTT. It translates to CASSLMTGSEKLFF. This sequence joins TRBV5-1 and TRBJ1-4, with 7 bases identical to TRBD1. In germline, CDR1 is SGHRS, CDR2 YFSETQ. The CDR3 covers 14 residues. After removal of 1 base from V and 7 bases from J, the junction contained 4 bases not matched to a gene.

This clonotype was recorded a few times. This chain connects TRBV27 to TRBJ2-3; 9 bases are shared with TRBD1. The germline V gene encodes CDR1 MNHEY and CDR2 SMNVEV (reference sequence). CDR3 length: 13 residues. V lost 8 bases, J lost 5 bases, and 5 bases stayed unmatched. The CDR3 here is CASRTGAVDTQYF. The CDR3 DNA follows: TGTGCCAGCCGGACAGGGGCGGTAGATACGCAGTATTTT.